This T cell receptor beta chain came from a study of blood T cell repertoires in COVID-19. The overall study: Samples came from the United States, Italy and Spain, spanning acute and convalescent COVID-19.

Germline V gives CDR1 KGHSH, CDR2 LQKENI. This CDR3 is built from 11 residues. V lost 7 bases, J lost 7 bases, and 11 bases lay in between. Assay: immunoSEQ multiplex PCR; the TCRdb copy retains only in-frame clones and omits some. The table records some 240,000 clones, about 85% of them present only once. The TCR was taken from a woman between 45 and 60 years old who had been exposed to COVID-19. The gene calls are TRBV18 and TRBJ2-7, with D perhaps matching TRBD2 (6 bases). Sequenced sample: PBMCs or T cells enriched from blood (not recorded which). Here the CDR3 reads CASWGGGEQYF. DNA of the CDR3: TGTGCCAGCTGGGGAGGAGGGGAGCAGTACTTC.